One T cell receptor (beta chain) is described in this entry. The data derive from a study of CD8 T cells in Susac syndrome. It was with random hexamers that roughly 0.5 to 1 ug RNA was reverse transcribed. Coverage of TCR beta CDR3 amplification by immunoSEQ multiplex PCR extended to 54 Vbeta and 13 Jbeta. TCRdb independently ran MiXCR on the immunoSEQ multiplex PCR reads; one entry per CDR3 protein. The top ten hold roughly 0.088% of the sample, which has some 110,000 distinct CDR3 sequences, about 92% seen once. This CDR3 comprises 15 residues. Germline CDR1 SGDLS, CDR2 YYNGEE. Trimming removed 2 bases at V and 2 bases at J, with 11 bases between. The study used treatment-naive patients who had stable or active relapsing-remitting disease as multiple sclerosis controls.

This TCR derives from a human donor with multiple sclerosis. Input material: CD4+ T cells from PBMCs. The chain links TRBV9 to TRBJ1-3; no firm D call. The CDR3 DNA reads as TGTGCCAGCAGCGTGGACCCCCAGGCTGGAAACACCATATATTTT. Residues: CASSVDPQAGNTIYF. The whole variable domain, filled in from reference TRBV9 and TRBJ1-3, reads DSGVTQTPKHLITATGQRVTLRCSPRSGDLSVYWYQQSLDQGLQFLIQYYNGEERAKGNILERFSAQQFPDLHSELNLSSLELGDSALYFCASSVDPQAGNTIYFGEGSWLTVV.